The 2 T cell receptor beta chains below come from one sample, sequenced in a study of shared clonotypes between healthy human individuals. Clones were read by immunoSEQ multiplex PCR, and TCRdb kept only the in-frame ones, dropping some. This sample has more than 1.2 million clones; around 98.5% occur once, and the top ten carry 0.36%. The sequencing sample was made of naive CD4+ T cells sorted from blood. Subset here: CD45RA+ positively selected. The receptors derive from a man aged 25 to 45 in good health.

The rearrangement links TRBV23-1 to TRBJ2-5; possible D gene TRBD2, 7 bases. TRBV23-1 is reported as an ORF; its role is uncertain. CDR3 length: 14 amino acids. Trimming took 11 bases from V and 4 from J, leaving 20 bases between them. CDR3 residues: CAPSGGGGGETQYF. The CDR3 region has the DNA TGCGCCCCGTCCGGGGGCGGCGGGGGAGAGACCCAGTACTTC.

This chain uses TRBV6-1 with TRBJ2-3; D is possibly TRBD1 (6 bases). This CDR3 has 16 amino acids. The V gene lost 2 bases and the J gene lost 3 bases, with 15 bases spanning the gap. Germline assignment: CDR1 MNHNS and CDR2 SASEGT. CDR3 in amino acids: CASSETVGRGTDTQYF. The CDR3 region has the DNA TGTGCCAGCAGTGAAACAGTAGGCAGGGGAACAGATACGCAGTATTTT.